One and the same sample provided the 21 T cell receptor beta chains below, sequenced in a study of CD8+CD57+ T cells in acquired aplastic anemia. CDR3 and TCR beta VDJ profiling relied on a genomic DNA template. Via MiXCR, TCRdb re-called the reads, giving one row per CDR3 protein. The sample consists of about 220,000 distinct CDR3 sequences, 34% of them appearing once. The sequenced material came from sorted CD4+, CD8+, or CD8+CD57+ T cells (not recorded which) from PBMCs. The receptors shown here come from a human donor in good health, serving as a control.

The rearrangement joins TRBV24-1 to TRBJ1-5; 10 nucleotides match TRBD1. This CDR3 is 15 amino acids long. V gave up 3 bases and J gave up 3 bases; unmatched junction bases: 1. Germline V gene lookup returns CDR1 KGHDR and CDR2 SFDVKD. The CDR3, as DNA: TGTGCCACCAGTGATGGGACAGGGGTCAATCAGCCCCAGCATTTT. This gives the protein CATSDGTGVNQPQHF.

At least ten counts were recorded for this clonotype. The chain recombines TRBV20-1 with TRBJ2-1; D is uncertain. In germline, CDR1 is DFQATT, CDR2 SNEGSKA (reference sequence). V was cut by 6 bases and J by 7 bases, with 16 bases left in between. There are 13 residues in the CDR3. CDR3 sequence (DNA): TGCAGTGCGGTAGCAACCGTAGGGAATGAGCAGTTCTTC. This codes for CSAVATVGNEQFF.

This clonotype counts as medium-sized. V and J are TRBV29-1 and TRBJ2-3; the match to TRBD2 covers 15 bases. This CDR3 spans 16 amino acids. The V gene end was trimmed by 7 bases and the J gene end by 0 bases; junction bases not matched to a gene: 5. The germline V gene has CDR1 SQVTM and CDR2 ANQGSEA. The CDR3 reads CSARTSGGASTDTQYF. In nucleotides, the CDR3 is TGCAGCGCACGGACTAGCGGGGGGGCCAGCACAGATACGCAGTATTTT.

This clonotype was counted at least ten times. This sequence joins TRBV11-2 and TRBJ1-2; perhaps TRBD1 as D (5 bases). V lost 3 bases and J 5 bases, leaving 19 bases between the germline ends. The CDR3 consists of 16 residues. The germline CDR1 and CDR2 sequences are SGHAT and FQNNGV. DNA of the CDR3: TGTGCCAGCAGCTTTGGGGGATCCTCCCTCTATTATGGCTACACCTTC. This sequence encodes CASSFGGSSLYYGYTF.

On this clonotype itself: Because it lacks the conserved phenylalanine or tryptophan at the end, this CDR3 is likely a read error. No DNA is shown, since the ends of the CDR3 on it are uncertain; the CDR3 is the one TCRdb lists. This chain joins TRBV25-1 and TRBJ1-1; the listed D gene, TRBD1, was not tested against the DNA. The CDR3 length equals 14 residues, ends included. Germline V gene data show CDR1 as MGHDK and CDR2 as SYGVNS. CDR3 loop: CASSATGTGRQASL.

This clonotype was seen ten or more times. This rearrangement joins TRBV6-2 or TRBV6-3 to TRBJ1-1; TRBD1 aligns across 8 bases. From germline, CDR1 is MNHEY and CDR2 SVGEGT. The length of the CDR3 is 17 residues. The junction had 11 bases not matched to a gene; V was cut back by 2 bases and J by 3 bases. This CDR3 reads CASSYGQGRALYTEAFF. The CDR3 nucleotides read TGTGCCAGCAGTTACGGACAGGGACGAGCCTTGTACACTGAAGCTTTCTTT.

The V and J genes are TRBV2 and TRBJ1-2; TRBD1 matches at 10 bases. Germline V gene data show CDR1 as SNHLY and CDR2 as FYNNEI. This CDR3 region has 15 residues. The trim removed 6 bases at V and 8 bases at J, leaving 12 bases unmatched. CDR3 in amino acids: CASSSPGQGIHGYTF. The CDR3 nucleotides are TGTGCCAGCAGCTCACCGGGACAGGGGATCCACGGCTACACCTTC.

V is TRBV2 and J is TRBJ1-5; D remains ambiguous. V was cut by 7 bases and J by 0 bases, with 7 bases left in between. Germline V lookup: CDR1 SNHLY, CDR2 FYNNEI. The CDR3 has 13 residues. CDR3 nucleotide sequence: TGTGCCAGCATGCGTAATAGCAATCAGCCCCAGCATTTT. Its translation is CASMRNSNQPQHF.

The J gene is TRBJ2-2, the V gene TRBV20-1; the D gene is possibly TRBD1 (5 bases). V was shortened by 2 bases and J by 4 bases, with 11 bases between the two germline ends. Germline V gene data show CDR1 as DFQATT and CDR2 as SNEGSKA (reference sequence). The length of the CDR3 is 14 residues. The CDR3 loop reads CSARRGGPTGELFF. Written as DNA, the CDR3 is TGCAGTGCTAGAAGGGGTGGACCCACCGGGGAGCTGTTTTTT.

This clonotype was counted a few times. The chain couples TRBV6-1 to TRBJ2-1; 7 nucleotides match TRBD1. CDR1 is MNHNS and CDR2 is SASEGT in the germline V gene. The V segment lost 8 bases and the J segment 4 bases; nucleotides outside the gene matches: 11. This CDR3 comprises 15 residues. CDR3 in amino acids: CASDRVSGLYNEQFF. As DNA, the CDR3 is TGTGCCAGCGACAGGGTTTCGGGCCTATACAATGAGCAGTTCTTC.

This clonotype showed up many times. The V gene is TRBV19, the J gene TRBJ1-2, with 10 bases aligning to TRBD1. Germline values: CDR1 LNHDA, CDR2 SQIVND (reference sequence). The CDR3 is 15 amino acids. Unmatched junction bases numbered 5, after V lost 3 bases and J lost 4 bases. The CDR3 region has the DNA TGTGCCAGTAGTATGGGGACAGGGGATTTCTATGGCTACACCTTC. Its protein product is CASSMGTGDFYGYTF.

This chain uses TRBV9 with TRBJ1-2; D gene ambiguous. This CDR3 region has 10 residues. Germline assignment: CDR1 SGDLS and CDR2 YYNGEE. Deletions cut 6 bases from V and 8 bases from J, with 8 bases between. CDR3 region: CASKQHGYTF. The CDR3 coding sequence is TGTGCCAGCAAGCAGCACGGCTACACCTTC.

This clonotype was picked up many times. This chain connects TRBV2 to TRBJ2-7; no clear D. The CDR3 extends over 13 amino acids. Trimming left V 4 bases short and J 2 bases short, with 9 bases between. The germline CDR1 and CDR2 sequences are SNHLY and FYNNEI. CDR3 sequence: CASSAVRTYEQYF. Here the CDR3 DNA reads TGTGCCAGCAGTGCGGTCAGAACCTACGAGCAGTACTTC.

Of note for this clonotype: A read error may explain this, as a much larger clone is one base away. This CDR3 fails to terminate in the conserved phenylalanine or tryptophan, so it likely reflects a read error. The chain links TRBV7-6 to TRBJ2-5; D perhaps matches TRBD1 (6 bases). The germline gives CDR1 SGHVS, CDR2 FNYEAQ. The V end lost 1 base, the J end lost 4 bases, and 10 bases lay between the germline ends. This CDR3 is built from 14 residues. CDR3 protein: CASSLEGDLETQYL. In DNA, the CDR3 is TGTGCCAGCAGCTTAGAGGGGGACCTAGAGACCCAGTACCTC.

As for this clonotype: Relative to the germline gene, one junction end is altered; a read error may explain this. This rearrangement joins TRBV24-1 to TRBJ1-1, with 7 bases identical to TRBD1. The germline CDR1 and CDR2 sequences are KGHDR and SFDVKD. CDR3 length equals 15 residues. The CDR3 sequence is CVTSDSWDSQGVAFF. The CDR3 region has the DNA TGTGTCACCAGTGACTCGTGGGACAGCCAGGGTGTTGCTTTCTTT.

In its sample, this clonotype was seen a few times. A much larger clone lies one base from this, so it may be a read error. The genes are TRBV5-5 and TRBJ1-6, with D unclear. The CDR3 length is 14 residues. Trimming stripped 0 bases from V and 7 bases from J, with 8 bases between. From germline, CDR1 is SGHKS and CDR2 YYEKEE (reference sequence). CDR3: CASSLAGENSPLHF. The DNA for the CDR3 is TGTGCCAGCAGCTTGGCCGGGGAGAATTCACCCCTCCACTTT.

The V and J genes are TRBV7-6 and TRBJ2-5, with a possible D match to TRBD2 (5 bases). Germline CDR1 and CDR2: SGHVS and FNYEAQ. V lost 3 bases and J 5 bases, leaving 10 bases between the germline ends. CDR3 length: 13 residues. The CDR3 region is CASSLVGEETQYF. CDR3 DNA: TGTGCCAGCAGCTTGGTCGGGGAGGAGACCCAGTACTTC.

The chain links TRBV19 to TRBJ1-3; TRBD1 is a possible D gene (6 bases). This CDR3 spans 16 amino acids. Germline CDR1 reads LNHDA; CDR2 reads SQIVND (reference sequence). V was clipped by 5 bases and J by 0 bases, with 14 bases between them. The CDR3 region is CASSPPNRVSGNTIYF. The CDR3 DNA reads as TGTGCCAGTAGTCCCCCCAACAGGGTCTCTGGAAACACCATATATTTT.

There are a few counts of this clonotype. The CDR3, as DNA: TGTGCCAGCCGGAGCGGGGGGGGGAACACCGGGGAGCTGTTTTTT. This encodes CASRSGGGNTGELFF. The rearrangement uses TRBV7-6 and TRBJ2-2; 10 bases align to TRBD2. V lost 8 bases and J lost 1; bases outside the gene matches: 4. The germline V gene encodes CDR1 SGHVS and CDR2 FNYEAQ. There are 15 residues in the CDR3.

J is TRBJ2-3 and V is TRBV5-5; TRBD1 might be the D (6 bases). V lost 1 base to trimming and J lost 0 bases, with 9 bases between them. CDR1 and CDR2 from the germline V gene are SGHKS and YYEKEE (reference sequence). The CDR3 is 15 amino acids. The CDR3 protein is CASSLSTGSTDTQYF. CDR3 DNA sequence: TGTGCCAGCAGCTTGTCGACAGGTAGCACAGATACGCAGTATTTT.

As regards this clonotype: A much larger clone lies a single base off, so this may be a read error. The chain has TRBV7-9 and TRBJ1-1, with D unresolved. This CDR3 is 14 amino acids long. CDR1 SEHNR and CDR2 FQNEAQ come from the germline V gene (reference sequence). The V and J ends lost 1 base and 4 bases respectively, with 10 bases between them. The DNA of the CDR3 is TGTGCCAGCAGCTTAGAAGGTGTGAGCACTGAAGCTTTCTTT. Protein sequence: CASSLEGVSTEAFF.